These 24 T cell receptor beta chains came from one sample sequenced in a study of beta chain features in type 1 diabetes. Study findings and constraints: Shortening of TCRB CDR3s, moderate but significant, appeared in all four CD4+ subsets of Type 1 diabetes patients.

Which antigens these TCRs recognize remains unknown. The sequenced template was cDNA made from the entire isolated RNA. Sequenced by immunoSEQ multiplex PCR; TCRdb stores in-frame clones only, minus some. The sample carries 310,000 or so clones, about a tenth recorded once. Specimen: central memory CD4+ T cells from blood. Receptor source: a man in his thirties or forties with type 1 diabetes.

There are a few counts of this clone. The rearrangement links TRBV28 to TRBJ1-1, with D tentatively TRBD1 (6 bases). The CDR3 extends over 16 amino acids. V gave up 7 bases and J gave up 4 bases, with 22 bases separating them. Looked up from germline, CDR1 is MDHEN and CDR2 is SYDVKM. The DNA of the CDR3 is TGTGCCAGCACCGATGGGGGGGGCGAGCGAACCACTGAAGCTTTCTTT. Its protein product is CASTDGGGERTTEAFF.

J is TRBJ1-1 and V is TRBV29-1, with D hard to call. Deletions cut 7 bases from V and 0 bases from J, with 21 bases between. The CDR3 consists of 16 residues. Germline V gene data show CDR1 as SQVTM and CDR2 as ANQGSEA. CDR3 residues: CSGGLALAEMNTEAFF. CDR3 sequence (DNA): TGCAGCGGGGGATTGGCTCTCGCGGAAATGAACACTGAAGCTTTCTTT. The full variable domain, rest sourced from reference TRBV29-1 and TRBJ1-1, is SAVISQKPSRDICQRGTSLTIQCQVDSQVTMMFWYRQQPGQSLTLIATANQGSEATYESGFVIDKFPISRPNLTFSTLTVSNMSPEDSSIYLCSGGLALAEMNTEAFFGQGTRLTVV.

This clone was seen a handful of times. This sequence joins TRBV7-9 and TRBJ1-3; D call uncertain. Trimming took 4 bases from V and 6 from J, leaving 7 bases between them. Germline-derived CDR1 and CDR2 are SEHNR and FQNEAQ (reference sequence). The CDR3 runs 12 residues. The CDR3 loop reads CASSSTANTIYF. CDR3 nucleotides: TGTGCCAGCAGCTCGACGGCAAACACCATATATTTT.

The genes are TRBV2 and TRBJ1-1; D might be TRBD1 (5 bases). The germline CDR1 and CDR2 sequences are SNHLY and FYNNEI. V lost 6 bases, J lost 0 bases, and 8 bases lay in between. The CDR3 has 13 amino acids. In DNA form, the CDR3 reads TGTGCCAGCAGGGACACCATGAACACTGAAGCTTTCTTT. Amino acids: CASRDTMNTEAFF.

This clone was counted between two and nine times. The J gene is TRBJ2-7, the V gene TRBV7-2; D not resolved. CDR1 and CDR2 from the germline V gene are SGHTA and FQGNSA. Trimming removed 5 bases at V and 3 bases at J, with 14 bases between. The CDR3 has 14 amino acids. The CDR3 sequence is CASSPEVGNYEQYF. CDR3 nucleotides: TGTGCCAGCAGCCCCGAAGTGGGCAACTACGAGCAGTACTTC. Supplemented by reference TRBV7-2 and TRBJ2-7, the full variable domain reads GAGVSQSPSNKVTEKGKDVELRCDPISGHTALYWYRQSLGQGLEFLIYFQGNSAPDKSGLPSDRFSAERTGGSVSTLTIQRTQQEDSAVYLCASSPEVGNYEQYFGPGTRLTVT.

This clone turned up a few times. The genes are TRBV29-1 and TRBJ2-6, with TRBD1 as a possible D gene (6 bases). Trimming shortened V by 3 bases and J by 0 bases, and 9 bases separated the two germline ends. Germline loops: CDR1 SQVTM, CDR2 ANQGSEA. The CDR3 runs to 15 residues. In DNA form, the CDR3 reads TGCAGCGTTGAGGGACAACGCTCTGGGGCCAACGTCCTGACTTTC. It translates to CSVEGQRSGANVLTF.

This clone was recorded a few times. The CDR3 reads CASIDLETQYF. The DNA for the CDR3 is TGTGCCAGCATCGATTTGGAGACCCAGTACTTC. The chain links TRBV6-5 to TRBJ2-5; D not certain. Germline lookup yields CDR1 MNHEY and CDR2 SVGAGI. The ends were cut back, 7 bases at V and 5 bases at J, with 8 bases in the middle. The CDR3 extends over 11 amino acids.

This clone turned up a few times. V gene TRBV6-5 combines with J gene TRBJ2-7; TRBD2 aligns across 8 bases. The CDR3 is 15 amino acids. The V and J ends lost 0 bases and 5 bases, in that order; junction bases with no gene match: 6. Germline assignment: CDR1 MNHEY and CDR2 SVGAGI. As DNA, the CDR3 is TGTGCCAGCAGTTACTCGAAGCGGGGGTCCCACGAGCAGTACTTC. This encodes CASSYSKRGSHEQYF.

The chain is built from TRBV5-6 and TRBJ1-6; 10 bases are shared with TRBD1. CDR1 and CDR2 (germline): SGHDT, YYEEEE. This CDR3 is built from 14 residues. V lost 3 bases and J lost 11; bases outside the gene matches: 5. The DNA for the CDR3 is TGTGCCAGCAGCTCGGACAGGGGGGGAGCACCCCTCCACTTT. As protein: CASSSDRGGAPLHF.

The chain has TRBV7-9 and TRBJ2-7; TRBD1 or TRBD2 may be the D gene (6 bases each). Trimming removed 0 bases from V and 0 bases from J, with 9 bases in between. The CDR3 is 15 amino acids. Germline values: CDR1 SEHNR, CDR2 FQNEAQ (reference sequence). In DNA form, the CDR3 reads TGTGCCAGCAGCTTAGCAGGAGGGGGCTCCTACGAGCAGTACTTC. This encodes CASSLAGGGSYEQYF.

This clone has a handful of counts. The chain uses TRBV2 and TRBJ2-2; D remains ambiguous. Deletions cut 7 bases from V and 2 bases from J, with 8 bases between. Germline-derived CDR1 and CDR2 are SNHLY and FYNNEI. The length of the CDR3 is 13 residues. CDR3 sequence: CASIPSNTGELFF. For the CDR3, the DNA is TGTGCCAGCATCCCTTCCAACACCGGGGAGCTGTTTTTT. Together with reference TRBV2 and TRBJ2-2, the CDR3 gives the full variable domain: EPEVTQTPSHQVTQMGQEVILRCVPISNHLYFYWYRQILGQKVEFLVSFYNNEISEKSEIFDDQFSVERPDGSNFTLKIRSTKLEDSAMYFCASIPSNTGELFFGEGSRLTVL.

The sample holds a few counts of this clone. The chain employs TRBV5-1 and TRBJ2-5, with D unclear. The length of the CDR3 is 12 residues. V was shortened by 2 bases and J by 3 bases, with 5 bases between the two germline ends. CDR1 SGHRS and CDR2 YFSETQ come from the germline V gene. CDR3 loop: CASSLMEETQYF. The CDR3 region has the DNA TGCGCCAGCAGCTTAATGGAAGAGACCCAGTACTTC.

J is TRBJ2-5 and V is TRBV7-2; D is perhaps TRBD1 or TRBD2 (5 bases each). Trimming removed 4 bases at V and 4 bases at J, with 13 bases between. Germline assignment: CDR1 SGHTA and CDR2 FQGNSA. The CDR3 covers 14 residues. CDR3 bases: TGTGCCAGCAGCTCACCCCCCGGGGCAGAGACCCAGTACTTC. Protein product: CASSSPPGAETQYF.

This clone was counted many times. This chain's CDR3 is CASSQEIQGTIQETQYF. DNA of the CDR3: TGCGCCAGCAGCCAAGAGATCCAAGGGACAATCCAAGAGACCCAGTACTTC. The chain recombines TRBV4-3 with TRBJ2-5; the D gene is possibly TRBD1 (6 bases). Germline CDR1 LGHNA, CDR2 YSLEER. V lost 0 bases and J lost 1, with 15 bases in between. This CDR3 contains 17 residues.

In its sample, this clone was seen a few times. The same CDR3 can be traced to other DNA sequences in this sample. The V gene is TRBV21-1, the J gene TRBJ1-5. TRBV21-1 is termed a pseudogene. This CDR3 comprises 12 residues. The CDR3 reads CASSKVGQPQHF. CDR3 in DNA: TGTGCCAGCAGCAAAGTGGGGCAGCCCCAGCATTTT.

The chain recombines TRBV2 with TRBJ2-5; the D gene is possibly TRBD1 (7 bases). The CDR3 is made up of 13 amino acids. The V end was cut by 6 bases, the J end by 3 bases, with 11 bases between. Germline lookup yields CDR1 SNHLY and CDR2 FYNNEI. The CDR3 reads CASRRDSEETQYF. CDR3 DNA sequence: TGTGCCAGCAGGCGGGACAGTGAAGAGACCCAGTACTTC.

This clone was seen only a few times. This chain links TRBV28 with TRBJ2-7; D is ambiguous. Germline CDR1 MDHEN, CDR2 SYDVKM. V lost 0 bases and J 0 bases, leaving 15 bases between the germline ends. This CDR3 is built from 17 residues. The CDR3 loop is CASSLWGSPGRSYEQYF. CDR3 bases: TGTGCCAGCAGTTTATGGGGGTCCCCCGGACGCTCCTACGAGCAGTACTTC.

The J gene is TRBJ2-1, the V gene TRBV6-1; D gene ambiguous. This CDR3 region has 15 residues. V was pared by 2 bases and J by 7 bases, with 15 bases between. Germline V gives CDR1 MNHNS, CDR2 SASEGT. Written as DNA, the CDR3 is TGTGCCAGCAGTGAAAAGGGTAACATCGGGAATGAGCAGTTCTTC. Translation gives CASSEKGNIGNEQFF.

This chain joins TRBV9 and TRBJ2-1, with TRBD1 matching over 7 bases. Germline V gene data show CDR1 as SGDLS and CDR2 as YYNGEE. The CDR3 sequence is 14 residues long. V dropped 4 bases and J dropped 7; count of bases not matched to a gene: 8. CDR3 in amino acids: CASSQTGWENEQFF. The CDR3 DNA sequence: TGTGCCAGCAGCCAGACAGGGTGGGAAAATGAGCAGTTCTTC.

This clone was recorded many times. CDR3 sequence: CASSPLGRGLNEQYF. CDR3 bases: TGTGCCAGCTCACCCCTCGGCAGGGGGCTCAACGAGCAGTACTTC. The J gene is TRBJ2-7, the V gene TRBV18; 8 bases fit TRBD1. Germline V lookup: CDR1 KGHSH, CDR2 LQKENI. The CDR3 is made up of 15 amino acids. The V segment lost 3 bases and the J segment 5 bases; nucleotides outside the gene matches: 9.

The chain recombines TRBV12-5 with TRBJ1-1, with 8 bases aligning to TRBD1. The germline V gene encodes CDR1 LGHNT and CDR2 FRNRAP. The V gene end was trimmed by 6 bases and the J gene end by 11 bases; junction bases not matched to a gene: 8. CDR3 length: 12 residues. This chain's CDR3 is CASGIGQGAAFF. The DNA of the CDR3 is TGTGCTAGTGGCATAGGACAGGGAGCTGCTTTCTTT.

This clone was seen more than once but under ten times. The chain is built from TRBV6-6 and TRBJ1-6, with no clear D. This CDR3 has 13 amino acids. CDR1 and CDR2 (germline): MNHNY, SVGAGI (reference sequence). Trimming took off 2 bases at V and 12 bases at J, with 11 bases between the two ends. The CDR3 bases are TGTGCCAGCAGTTACGCGCCGGTCGGACCCCTCCACTTT. Protein sequence: CASSYAPVGPLHF.

This chain joins TRBV7-2 and TRBJ1-1, with D perhaps TRBD1 (6 bases). Germline V lookup: CDR1 SGHTA, CDR2 FQGNSA. The CDR3 extends over 14 amino acids. Trimming removed 3 bases at V and 2 bases at J, with 10 bases between. CDR3 protein: CASSFEQGNTEAFF. The CDR3 DNA reads as TGTGCCAGCAGCTTTGAACAGGGTAACACTGAAGCTTTCTTT.

This clone was seen a few times. The V call is TRBV7-9, the J call TRBJ2-1; possibly TRBD1 or TRBD2 for D (5 bases each). Per the germline V gene, CDR1 is SEHNR and CDR2 is FQNEAQ (reference sequence). The CDR3 has 14 residues. V was pared by 0 bases and J by 9 bases, with 12 bases between. CDR3 sequence: CASSLAGAFGEQFF. The CDR3 region has the DNA TGTGCCAGCAGCTTAGCCGGGGCCTTTGGTGAGCAGTTCTTC.